The next 9 T cell receptor beta chains were all read from a single sample in a study of blood T cell repertoires in COVID-19. The assay was immunoSEQ multiplex PCR, and TCRdb's table has in-frame clones only and misses some. The table lists 200,000 or so clones, about 85% of them singletons. Sequencing used peripheral blood. The receptor set was obtained from a man aged 45-65 years who had recovered from COVID-19.

V is TRBV19 and J is TRBJ1-6; 10 bases are a match to TRBD1. Germline assignment: CDR1 LNHDA and CDR2 SQIVND (reference sequence). This CDR3 contains 16 residues. Trimming took 5 bases from V and 8 from J; bases not matched to a gene: 9. CDR3 sequence: CASSSRDRGIHSPLHF. For the CDR3, the DNA is TGTGCCAGTAGTTCCCGGGACAGGGGCATTCATTCACCCCTCCACTTT.

The chain joins TRBV5-4 to TRBJ1-2, with TRBD1 matching over 7 bases. This CDR3 has 13 amino acids. Germline loops: CDR1 SGHNT, CDR2 YYREEE (reference sequence). Trimming removed 4 bases from V and 5 bases from J; junction bases left unmatched: 5. CDR3 in DNA: TGTGCCAGCAGCCAGGGACAGACTTATGGCTACACCTTC. This encodes CASSQGQTYGYTF.

The V call is TRBV27, the J call TRBJ1-1, with TRBD1 matching 12 bases. V shed 5 bases, J shed 2 bases, and the junction held 12 bases outside the gene matches. Germline V CDR1 and CDR2: MNHEY, SMNVEV (reference sequence). The CDR3 runs to 18 residues. CDR3 amino acids: CASSRGRGDRGRNTEAFF. The CDR3 nucleotides read TGTGCCAGCAGTCGGGGTCGTGGGGACAGGGGGCGCAACACTGAAGCTTTCTTT.

The chain employs TRBV3-1 (or the pseudogene TRBV3-2) and TRBJ2-5; the match to TRBD1 covers 8 bases. The J segment lost 4 bases and the V segment lost 1 base, leaving 5 bases of the junction unmatched. CDR1 and CDR2 (germline): LGHDT, YNNKEL (reference sequence). This CDR3 has 15 residues. CDR3 loop: CASSQAFRGRETQYF. In DNA, the CDR3 is TGTGCCAGCAGCCAAGCGTTCAGGGGGCGAGAGACCCAGTACTTC.

This chain uses TRBV12-2 with TRBJ2-4; the table's D gene call, TRBD2, was not cross checked with the DNA. TRBV12-2 is tagged as a pseudogene. CDR3 length: 16 amino acids. This CDR3 is CASRPRGSIAKNIQYF. Here the CDR3 DNA reads TGTGCAAGTCGCCCCCGCGGCAGCATAGCCAAAAACATTCAGTACTTC.

This clone was detected a few times. The V call is TRBV14, the J call TRBJ1-3; D is unclear. The length of the CDR3 is 14 residues. Germline lookup yields CDR1 SGHDN and CDR2 FVKESK. Trimming left V 1 base short and J 2 bases short, with 6 bases between. The CDR3 bases are TGTGCCAGCAGCCAAGGTATCGCTGGAAACACCATATATTTT. Protein: CASSQGIAGNTIYF.

The chain has TRBV29-1 and TRBJ2-7; tentatively, D is TRBD1 (6 bases). The V gene lost 6 bases and the J gene lost 7 bases, with 19 bases spanning the gap. CDR3 length: 13 residues. Germline V lookup: CDR1 SQVTM, CDR2 ANQGSEA. The CDR3 nucleotides are TGCAGCGTCCGGGACACCAGTGTTAGAGAGCAGTACTTC. Amino acid sequence: CSVRDTSVREQYF.

This clone was detected once. The genes are TRBV5-1 and TRBJ2-7; no firm D call. Germline V gene sequence: CDR1 SGHRS, CDR2 YFSETQ. V lost 2 bases and J 2 bases, leaving 11 bases between the germline ends. The CDR3 sequence is 14 residues long. The CDR3 is CASSLRDEPYEQYF. CDR3 sequence (DNA): TGCGCCAGCAGCTTACGCGATGAGCCCTACGAGCAGTACTTC.

V is TRBV19 and J is TRBJ2-1; TRBD2 agrees at 13 bases. This CDR3 region has 19 residues. Germline V CDR1 and CDR2: LNHDA, SQIVND (reference sequence). V lost 7 bases, J lost 9 bases, and 21 bases stayed unmatched. The CDR3 region is CASTSKGLAGVLAGTEQFF. The CDR3 DNA reads TGTGCCAGTACCTCAAAAGGACTAGCGGGAGTACTCGCCGGGACTGAGCAGTTCTTC.